This T cell receptor beta chain was captured by sequencing in a study of cytomegalovirus exposure and HLA in healthy donors. The PCR contained 60 Vbeta and 13 Jbeta primers. Assay: immunoSEQ multiplex PCR; the TCRdb copy retains only in-frame clones and omits some. The table records 150,000 to 200,000 clones, 75% to 85% of them present only once. As regards this clone: Its matching antigen is unknown.

The CDR3 is made up of 16 amino acids. Per the germline V gene, CDR1 is SGHNT and CDR2 is YENEEA. Trimming removed 0 bases from V and 3 bases from J; junction bases left unmatched: 2. General study points: Rarity marked most TCR sequences, yet some public TCRs occurred in many donors.

Input material: PBMCs. The origin of this receptor is a boy aged 5-17 years in good health and CMV-seronegative. The V gene is TRBV11-3, the J gene TRBJ2-2, with 9 nucleotides matching TRBD2. CDR3 in DNA: TGTGCCAGCAGCTTAGATAGCGGGAGTTACACCGGGGAGCTGTTTTTT. As protein: CASSLDSGSYTGELFF.